Shown below are 30 T cell receptor beta chains from a single sample sequenced in a study of blood T cells in healthy people across ages. The second PCR ran about 6 to 12 cycles with a sample-barcoded 5' primer and J-beta primers. TCRdb analysed the 5' RACE reads with MiXCR anew, one entry per CDR3 protein. The repertoire holds roughly 1,800,000 distinct CDR3 sequences, with about 50% as singletons. Sequenced sample: blood. These receptors all come from a woman between 40 and 50 years old in good health.

V gene TRBV7-9 combines with J gene TRBJ1-1; D is unclear. Germline values: CDR1 SEHNR, CDR2 FQNEAQ (reference sequence). The CDR3 totals 15 residues. V was shortened by 5 bases and J by 1 base, with 14 bases between the two germline ends. Here the CDR3 DNA reads TGTGCCAGCAGCCACACAGAGTTCCGGAACACTGAAGCTTTCTTT. Translation gives CASSHTEFRNTEAFF.

The chain has TRBV7-2 and TRBJ1-5; 10 bases agree with TRBD1. CDR3 length: 15 residues. The ends lost 5 bases at V and 4 bases at J; junction bases unmatched: 5. CDR1 SGHTA and CDR2 FQGNSA come from the germline V gene. The CDR3 here is CASSQGTGENQPQHF. DNA of the CDR3: TGTGCCAGCAGCCAAGGGACAGGGGAGAATCAGCCCCAGCATTTT. The whole variable domain, filled in from reference TRBV7-2 and TRBJ1-5, reads GAGVSQSPSNKVTEKGKDVELRCDPISGHTALYWYRQSLGQGLEFLIYFQGNSAPDKSGLPSDRFSAERTGGSVSTLTIQRTQQEDSAVYLCASSQGTGENQPQHFGDGTRLSIL.

This clonotype was observed a few times. The chain carries TRBV12-3 or TRBV12-4 and TRBJ2-3; D gene unclear. V lost 6 bases and J 3 bases, leaving 13 bases between the germline ends. The CDR3 is made up of 14 amino acids. In nucleotides, the CDR3 is TGTGCCAGCAGCCGTTATGCTGGGACAGATACGCAGTATTTT. This gives the protein CASSRYAGTDTQYF.

The chain links TRBV5-1 to TRBJ1-6; D is undetermined. Per the germline V gene, CDR1 is SGHRS and CDR2 is YFSETQ. The CDR3 totals 15 residues. V lost 5 bases to trimming and J lost 0 bases, with 9 bases between them. The CDR3 nucleotides are TGCGCCAGCAGAAACGATGGCTCCTATAATTCACCCCTCCACTTT. Its protein product is CASRNDGSYNSPLHF.

V is TRBV6-1 and J is TRBJ2-3; tentatively, D is TRBD1 (7 bases). The CDR3 is made up of 15 amino acids. CDR1 and CDR2 from the germline V gene are MNHNS and SASEGT. V was pared by 2 bases and J by 5 bases, with 14 bases between. This CDR3 reads CASSERRGPRDTQYF. DNA for the CDR3: TGTGCCAGCAGTGAAAGGAGGGGGCCCAGAGATACGCAGTATTTT.

The CDR3 sequence: CASSPGRAYSYGYTF. CDR3 DNA: TGCGCCAGCAGCCCTGGACGGGCCTATAGCTATGGCTACACCTTC. The V and J genes are TRBV5-1 and TRBJ1-2; D not certain. V lost 4 bases and J 4 bases, leaving 17 bases between the germline ends. This CDR3 has 15 amino acids. The V gene's germline CDR1 is SGHRS and CDR2 YFSETQ.

The CDR3 bases are TGTGCCAGCAGTTGTGCTGACTCTGGGGCCAACGTCCTGACTTTC. Amino acid sequence: CASSCADSGANVLTF. The chain couples TRBV12-3 or TRBV12-4 to TRBJ2-6; no firm D call. Trimming took 4 bases from V and 0 from J, leaving 7 bases between them. The CDR3 length is 15 residues.

The rearrangement uses TRBV11-2 and TRBJ2-1; 8 bases map to TRBD1. Germline trimming cut 5 bases from V and 6 bases from J; bases unmatched to any gene: 9. This CDR3 comprises 15 residues. Germline-derived CDR1 and CDR2 are SGHAT and FQNNGV. The CDR3 coding sequence is TGTGCCAGCAGCGGCCCCGACAGGGGAGTCAATGAGCAGTTCTTC. Protein: CASSGPDRGVNEQFF.

The chain combines TRBV9 with TRBJ2-3, with 8 bases matching TRBD2. Germline-derived CDR1 and CDR2 are SGDLS and YYNGEE. There are 16 residues in the CDR3. V trimming: 2 bases; J trimming: 3 bases; junction bases outside the gene matches: 8. The CDR3 nucleotides read TGTGCCAGCAGCGTTGGCGGGGGGATGATTACAGATACGCAGTATTTT. It encodes CASSVGGGMITDTQYF.

The chain combines TRBV20-1 with TRBJ1-5; 7 nucleotides match TRBD1. The CDR3 runs to 14 residues. Germline lookup yields CDR1 DFQATT and CDR2 SNEGSKA (reference sequence). V shed 6 bases, J shed 3 bases, and the junction held 8 bases outside the gene matches. The CDR3 loop is CSATGTDYNQPQHF. The DNA of the CDR3 is TGCAGTGCCACCGGGACAGATTACAATCAGCCCCAGCATTTT.

The chain employs TRBV15 and TRBJ2-5, with D perhaps being TRBD1 or TRBD2 (5 bases each). CDR1 is LNHNV and CDR2 is YYDKDF in the germline V gene (reference sequence). Trimming took off 3 bases at V and 4 bases at J, with 12 bases between the two ends. The CDR3 is 14 amino acids. In nucleotides, the CDR3 is TGTGCCACCAGCAGGGGACGAGGGACAGAGACCCAGTACTTC. Its protein is CATSRGRGTETQYF.

Regarding this clonotype: Since no conserved phenylalanine or tryptophan closes the CDR3, a read error is the likely cause. The chain has TRBV7-2 and TRBJ2-1; 9 nucleotides line up with TRBD2. This CDR3 comprises 15 residues. Per the germline V gene, CDR1 is SGHTA and CDR2 is FQGNSA. V was pared by 2 bases and J by 7 bases, with 6 bases of the junction left unmatched. CDR3 DNA sequence: TGTGCCAGCAGCTTAAAGCGGGGGGCCTTGAATGAGCAGTTCCTC. Its protein is CASSLKRGALNEQFL.

This chain connects TRBV14 to TRBJ1-4; 7 positions agree with TRBD1. Germline V gene sequence: CDR1 SGHDN, CDR2 FVKESK. The CDR3 covers 17 residues. The V gene end was trimmed by 0 bases and the J gene end by 3 bases; junction bases not matched to a gene: 7. CDR3 protein: CASSQDTGDVANEKLFF. The CDR3 nucleotides are TGTGCCAGCAGCCAAGATACAGGGGACGTTGCTAATGAAAAACTGTTTTTT.

The V call is TRBV5-1, the J call TRBJ2-5, with D possibly matching TRBD1 (5 bases). The J call may be incorrect, as the DNA end agrees better with TRBJ2-7. Germline CDR1 and CDR2: SGHRS and YFSETQ. This CDR3 has 16 amino acids. CDR3 nucleotide sequence: TGCGCCAGCAGTCAGGGTTGGACCGACTCTCGCTACGAGCAGTACTTC. This translates into CASSQGWTDSRYEQYF.

The chain has TRBV20-1 and TRBJ2-3; 11 bases are shared with TRBD1. V lost 7 bases, J lost 2 bases, and 11 bases stayed unmatched. The germline CDR1 and CDR2 sequences are DFQATT and SNEGSKA (reference sequence). This CDR3 comprises 16 residues. The CDR3 DNA reads as TGCAGTGTTTCACCTTGGACAGGGGGCTACACAGATACGCAGTATTTT. Translating it yields CSVSPWTGGYTDTQYF.

This chain links TRBV6-1 with TRBJ2-7; D not resolved. Germline V CDR1 and CDR2: MNHNS, SASEGT. Trimming removed 8 bases from V and 2 bases from J, with 10 bases in between. This CDR3 comprises 12 residues. This CDR3 is CASVGSTYEQYF. Written as DNA, the CDR3 is TGTGCCAGCGTTGGCTCAACCTACGAGCAGTACTTC.

This clonotype was detected only a few times. This chain connects TRBV10-3 to TRBJ1-2; D unclear. V lost 1 base, J lost 8 bases, and 11 bases lay in between. The CDR3 length is 13 residues. Germline-derived CDR1 and CDR2 are ENHRY and SYGVKD. CDR3 DNA sequence: TGTGCCATCAGTGAGTTGGGGTCAGGAGGCTACACCTTC. It codes for CAISELGSGGYTF.

Only a few counts were recorded for this clonotype. V usage is TRBV12-3 or TRBV12-4 and J usage is TRBJ2-1; D remains ambiguous. CDR3 size: 13 residues. Between the trimmed V and J ends, which lost 5 bases and 8 bases, there was a span of 13 bases. The CDR3 DNA reads TGTGCCAGCAGTCCTTCTAGAAGCTATGAGCAGTTCTTC. The encoded protein is CASSPSRSYEQFF.

There are many counts of this clonotype. The rearrangement uses TRBV12-3 or TRBV12-4 and TRBJ2-7; D is unclear. The length of the CDR3 is 11 residues. The germline V and J ends were trimmed by 6 bases and 2 bases, with 5 bases remaining between them. The CDR3 DNA follows: TGTGCCAGCAGCCCCGCCTACGAGCAGTACTTC. It specifies CASSPAYEQYF.

The V call is TRBV11-2, the J call TRBJ2-3; D is undetermined. The V end was cut by 3 bases, the J end by 5 bases, with 12 bases between. The CDR3 covers 14 residues. Germline V gene sequence: CDR1 SGHAT, CDR2 FQNNGV. The CDR3, as DNA: TGTGCCAGCAGCTTTCTAGTCCAGAAAGATACGCAGTATTTT. Protein product: CASSFLVQKDTQYF.

The chain joins TRBV24-1 to TRBJ2-3; tentative D call: TRBD1 (6 bases). The CDR3 runs 11 residues. Germline CDR1 and CDR2: KGHDR and SFDVKD. V shed 6 bases and J shed 13 bases, with 13 bases lying between them. This CDR3 reads CATSIQGTEYF. DNA of the CDR3: TGTGCCACCAGTATTCAGGGGACGGAGTATTTT.

The chain joins TRBV11-2 to TRBJ2-7; no clear D gene. The CDR3 spans 15 residues. The germline V and J ends were trimmed by 0 bases and 3 bases, with 12 bases remaining between them. The germline CDR1 and CDR2 sequences are SGHAT and FQNNGV. CDR3 region: CASSLDSPNYYEQYF. CDR3 nucleotide sequence: TGTGCCAGCAGCTTAGATAGCCCGAATTACTACGAGCAGTACTTC.

A few counts support this clonotype. This rearrangement joins TRBV7-3 to TRBJ2-5; D ambiguous. Germline loops: CDR1 SGHTA, CDR2 FQGTGA. This CDR3 is built from 15 residues. V was trimmed by 1 base and J by 5 bases, leaving 14 bases between them. CDR3 loop: CASSLRQAPGETQYF. Written as DNA, the CDR3 is TGTGCCAGCAGCTTAAGGCAGGCCCCTGGGGAGACCCAGTACTTC.

Comment on this clonotype: The conserved closing phenylalanine or tryptophan is absent in this CDR3, likely reflecting a read error. V and J are TRBV12-3 or TRBV12-4 and TRBJ2-7; TRBD1 aligns across 8 bases. This CDR3 has 14 amino acids. Here the CDR3 DNA reads TGTGCCAGCAGTTTGAACAGGGGGTCCTCCGAGCAGTACATC. This gives the protein CASSLNRGSSEQYI.

There are a few counts of this clonotype. The rearrangement joins TRBV15 to TRBJ1-4; D not resolved. This CDR3 region has 12 residues. The V end was cut by 5 bases, the J end by 8 bases, with 9 bases between. Germline V gives CDR1 LNHNV, CDR2 YYDKDF (reference sequence). The CDR3 DNA follows: TGTGCCACCAGCGAAGGCTGGGAAAAACTGTTTTTT. Its protein product is CATSEGWEKLFF.

This clonotype was seen ten or more times. The V call is TRBV20-1, the J call TRBJ2-4; the D gene is possibly TRBD2 (6 bases). The CDR3 loop spans 17 amino acids. Trimming stripped 1 base from V and 0 bases from J, with 16 bases between. The V gene's germline CDR1 is DFQATT and CDR2 SNEGSKA (reference sequence). CDR3 nucleotides: TGCAGTGCTAGAGGAATCCTGACTAGACTAGCCAAAAACATTCAGTACTTC. Its translation: CSARGILTRLAKNIQYF.

This chain uses TRBV24-1 with TRBJ2-5; 8 bases fit TRBD2. This CDR3 spans 15 amino acids. The junction had 7 bases not matched to a gene; V was cut back by 5 bases and J by 3 bases. CDR1 is KGHDR, CDR2 SFDVKD, per germline. The CDR3 here is CATSGSSGGEETQYF. The CDR3 DNA is TGTGCCACCAGTGGGTCCTCGGGGGGGGAAGAGACCCAGTACTTC.

The rearrangement joins TRBV28 to TRBJ2-5, with 7 bases lining up with TRBD2. TRBJ2-7 matches the DNA end more closely, so the J call is doubtful. CDR1 and CDR2 (germline): MDHEN, SYDVKM. The CDR3 extends over 14 amino acids. The CDR3 DNA is TGTGCCAGCAGCACCGCGGGAGCCAACTACGAGCAGTACTTC. Translation: CASSTAGANYEQYF.

The chain couples TRBV28 to TRBJ2-3; D is possibly TRBD2 (5 bases). Germline CDR1 reads MDHEN; CDR2 reads SYDVKM. The V end lost 3 bases, the J end lost 6 bases, and 10 bases lay between the germline ends. This CDR3 spans 13 amino acids. In nucleotides, the CDR3 is TGTGCCAGCAGTTTCCCGAGGGCCGATACGCAGTATTTT. Amino acids: CASSFPRADTQYF.

The chain employs TRBV12-3 or TRBV12-4 and TRBJ2-7; D is ambiguous. The V gene lost 5 bases and the J gene lost 2 bases, with 19 bases spanning the gap. The CDR3 has 16 amino acids. CDR3 sequence reads: CASSKGIGAATYEQYF. CDR3 bases: TGTGCCAGCAGTAAGGGTATCGGCGCCGCTACCTACGAGCAGTACTTC.